This T cell receptor beta chain derives from a study of T cells in women clearing cervical HPV infection. Looking at the study overall: Controls were women whose single incident HPV16 infection cleared within 12 months without precancer or cancer. Case blood drawn at lesion detection; control blood after infection cleared.

Repertoires were generated with immunoSEQ multiplex PCR, while TCRdb's copy carries only in-frame clones and drops some. This table holds about 26,000 clones. The material sequenced was blood buffy coat. This TCR was sampled from a woman aged 18 to 69 with a cervical HPV16 infection that either progressed to CIN3+ or cleared (not recorded which).

The CDR3 bases that were read are TGTGCCAGCAGCTTGGGACAGGGGAGCTCCTACGAG. Its protein product is CASSLGQGSSYE. The whole CDR3 reads CASSLGQGSSYEQYF. This rearrangement joins TRBV5-6 to TRBJ2-7; 8 bases are shared with TRBD1. The DNA ends 3 residues before the CDR3 does, and the rest of the CDR3 is filled in from the germline J gene. The junction had 2 bases not matched to a gene; V was cut back by 0 bases and J by 0 bases. This CDR3 contains 15 residues. Germline CDR1 is SGHDT and CDR2 is YYEEEE.